One and the same sample provided the 25 T cell receptor beta chains below, sequenced in a study of human T cells and chemical hapten exposure. Time point denoted: pre-sensitization, week 0. Stated treatment: therapeutic diphenylcyclopropenone sensitization with weekly scalp DPC. From the RACE reads, TCRdb called clonotypes with MiXCR, one entry per CDR3 protein. The sample includes 250,000 to 300,000 distinct CDR3 sequences, roughly 7.4% of them seen just once. Sequenced material: whole blood, taken in connection with sensitization to the hapten diphenylcyclopropenone (DPC). Receptors were obtained from a man younger than 30 with alopecia areata. Some clones in this sample may be carry-over from other donors' samples.

There are a few counts of this clonotype. This chain uses TRBV29-1 with TRBJ2-7, with TRBD1 identical over 8 bases. This CDR3 contains 12 residues. Unmatched junction bases numbered 8, after V lost 7 bases and J lost 6 bases. Germline assignment: CDR1 SQVTM and CDR2 ANQGSEA. The CDR3 spells CSGEQGVGEQYF. Written as DNA, the CDR3 is TGCAGCGGCGAACAGGGGGTAGGCGAGCAGTACTTC.

The rearrangement joins TRBV29-1 to TRBJ2-5; no reliable D call. CDR1 SQVTM and CDR2 ANQGSEA come from the germline V gene. The V end lost 6 bases, the J end lost 5 bases, and 10 bases lay between the germline ends. The CDR3 is 11 amino acids. The CDR3 spells CSVRSSETQYF. In DNA form, the CDR3 reads TGCAGCGTAAGGAGTTCGGAGACCCAGTACTTC.

This chain joins TRBV7-3 and TRBJ2-2; D ambiguous. The CDR3 is 14 residues long. Germline values: CDR1 SGHTA, CDR2 FQGTGA. Trimming left V 5 bases short and J 3 bases short, with 10 bases between. The CDR3 region is CASSPHWDTGELFF. The CDR3 DNA sequence: TGTGCCAGCAGCCCCCACTGGGACACCGGGGAGCTGTTTTTT.

This clonotype was found a few times. V is TRBV29-1 and J is TRBJ1-4; D unresolved. CDR1 is SQVTM, CDR2 ANQGSEA, per germline. The CDR3 is made up of 13 amino acids. Trimming left V 6 bases short and J 8 bases short, with 16 bases between. The CDR3 bases are TGCAGCGTAGAATGGGTATGGAGCGAAAAACTGTTTTTT. This translates into CSVEWVWSEKLFF.

Many counts were recorded for this clonotype. The rearrangement links TRBV5-1 to TRBJ2-7, with TRBD1 matching 7 bases. The CDR3 is made up of 13 amino acids. Trimming cost V 1 base and J 5 bases; bases outside gene matches: 3. CDR1 and CDR2 (germline): SGHRS, YFSETQ. CDR3 DNA: TGCGCCAGCAGCTTGTCAGGGGGAAACGAGCAGTACTTC. Amino acids: CASSLSGGNEQYF.

This clonotype turned up a few times. This chain connects TRBV4-2 to TRBJ2-7; no firm D call. CDR1 and CDR2 (germline): LGHNA, YNFKEQ. CDR3 length: 13 residues. V lost 2 bases to trimming and J lost 1 base, with 6 bases between them. CDR3 region: CASSQRRSYEQYF. The CDR3 DNA sequence: TGTGCCAGCAGCCAACGACGGTCCTACGAGCAGTACTTC.

V and J are TRBV7-3 and TRBJ1-2, with D perhaps TRBD1 (5 bases). This CDR3 comprises 12 residues. Per the germline V gene, CDR1 is SGHTA and CDR2 is FQGTGA. V was pared by 9 bases and J by 0 bases, with 8 bases between. The CDR3 sequence: CARQVANYGYTF. The CDR3 DNA sequence: TGTGCCAGACAGGTCGCTAACTATGGCTACACCTTC. Supplemented by reference TRBV7-3 and TRBJ1-2, the full variable domain reads GAGVSQTPSNKVTEKGKYVELRCDPISGHTALYWYRQSLGQGPEFLIYFQGTGAADDSGLPNDRFFAVRPEGSVSTLKIQRTERGDSAVYLCARQVANYGYTFGSGTRLTVV.

This clonotype has just a few counts. The chain combines TRBV7-9 with TRBJ2-1, with 10 positions matching TRBD2. CDR1 is SEHNR and CDR2 is FQNEAQ in the germline V gene (reference sequence). After removal of 5 bases from V and 4 bases from J, the junction contained 20 bases not matched to a gene. CDR3 length: 20 residues. CDR3 residues: CASSPGTAIAGSGGYNEQFF. The CDR3 DNA reads TGTGCCAGCAGCCCCGGGACAGCCATAGCGGGTAGCGGGGGGTACAATGAGCAGTTCTTC. Together with reference TRBV7-9 and TRBJ2-1, the CDR3 gives the full variable domain: DTGVSQNPRHKITKRGQNVTFRCDPISEHNRLYWYRQTLGQGPEFLTYFQNEAQLEKSRLLSDRFSAERPKGSFSTLEIQRTEQGDSAMYLCASSPGTAIAGSGGYNEQFFGPGTRLTVL.

The chain uses TRBV5-1 and TRBJ2-7, with D perhaps matching TRBD1 (5 bases). The CDR3 covers 16 residues. V dropped 0 bases and J dropped 6 bases, with 19 bases sitting between them. Germline loops: CDR1 SGHRS, CDR2 YFSETQ. The CDR3 nucleotides read TGCGCCAGCAGCTTGGCAATGGGCAGGGCCCCCCGCGAGCAGTACTTC. It specifies CASSLAMGRAPREQYF.

The chain recombines TRBV9 with TRBJ1-5; D not resolved. The V gene lost 0 bases and the J gene lost 6 bases, with 10 bases spanning the gap. The CDR3 has 14 amino acids. The V gene's germline CDR1 is SGDLS and CDR2 YYNGEE. In nucleotides, the CDR3 is TGTGCCAGCAGCGTAGACACGAGGGCTCAGCCCCAGCATTTT. Protein sequence: CASSVDTRAQPQHF. Full variable domain (missing parts from reference TRBV9 and TRBJ1-5): DSGVTQTPKHLITATGQRVTLRCSPRSGDLSVYWYQQSLDQGLQFLIQYYNGEERAKGNILERFSAQQFPDLHSELNLSSLELGDSALYFCASSVDTRAQPQHFGDGTRLSIL.

The rearrangement joins TRBV9 to TRBJ1-2; the D is unclear. Germline CDR1 SGDLS, CDR2 YYNGEE. CDR3 length: 13 residues. The V and J ends lost 0 bases and 1 base respectively, with 4 bases between them. As DNA, the CDR3 is TGTGCCAGCAGCGTAGCAGTTAACTATGGCTACACCTTC. Its translation is CASSVAVNYGYTF. The complete variable domain, with remaining parts taken from reference TRBV9 and TRBJ1-2, reads DSGVTQTPKHLITATGQRVTLRCSPRSGDLSVYWYQQSLDQGLQFLIQYYNGEERAKGNILERFSAQQFPDLHSELNLSSLELGDSALYFCASSVAVNYGYTFGSGTRLTVV.

As concerns this clonotype: A much larger clone lies a single base off, so this may be a read error. V and J are TRBV28 and TRBJ1-1; D gene unclear. The CDR3 totals 14 residues. Germline CDR1 is MDHEN and CDR2 is SYDVKM. The CDR3 sequence is CANSLWQVLGGAFF. For the CDR3, the DNA is TGTGCCAACAGTTTATGGCAGGTCTTAGGTGGAGCTTTCTTT.

Regarding this clonotype: The final CDR3 position lacks the conserved phenylalanine or tryptophan, pointing to a likely read error. Because the CDR3's place on the DNA is in doubt, the DNA is left out and the CDR3 is given as listed by TCRdb. The CDR3 sequence: CASSAQRDREST. The chain is built from TRBV2 and TRBJ2-7; the table's D call, TRBD1, has no DNA check behind it. The CDR3 is 12 residues long, counting both termini. Germline V gives CDR1 SNHLY, CDR2 FYNNEI.

The chain recombines TRBV12-3 or TRBV12-4 with TRBJ1-2; 7 bases are a match to TRBD1. The J segment lost 3 bases and the V segment lost 6 bases, leaving 4 bases of the junction unmatched. The CDR3 consists of 13 residues. CDR3 amino acids: CASRGDSYYGYTF. The DNA for the CDR3 is TGTGCCAGCAGAGGGGACAGCTACTATGGCTACACCTTC.

CDR3 protein: CASSQEDSRVGEQFF. Written as DNA, the CDR3 is TGCGCCAGCAGCCAAGAAGATTCCAGGGTTGGTGAGCAGTTCTTC. V usage is TRBV4-3 and J usage is TRBJ2-1; D is perhaps TRBD1 (5 bases). This CDR3 is 15 amino acids long. The germline V and J ends were trimmed by 0 bases and 9 bases, with 15 bases remaining between them. Germline loops: CDR1 LGHNA, CDR2 YSLEER.

The chain combines TRBV4-3 with TRBJ1-2; 8 bases agree with TRBD1. Per the germline V gene, CDR1 is LGHNA and CDR2 is YSLEER. The CDR3 runs 15 residues. After removal of 0 bases from V and 5 bases from J, the junction contained 5 bases not matched to a gene. DNA for the CDR3: TGCGCCAGCAGCCAAGAAAGGGACAGGTTGTATGGCTACACCTTC. It specifies CASSQERDRLYGYTF.

This clonotype was observed a few times. The chain couples TRBV9 to TRBJ2-2; D not certain. Between the trimmed V and J ends, which lost 0 bases and 6 bases, there was a span of 6 bases. The CDR3 covers 13 residues. Germline-derived CDR1 and CDR2 are SGDLS and YYNGEE. CDR3 in amino acids: CASSVELAGELFF. DNA of the CDR3: TGTGCCAGCAGCGTAGAATTGGCCGGGGAGCTGTTTTTT.

The V call is TRBV18, the J call TRBJ1-1; D is unclear. The CDR3 spans 14 residues. Trimming removed 0 bases from V and 6 bases from J, with 11 bases in between. Germline V CDR1 and CDR2: KGHSH, LQKENI. The CDR3 coding sequence is TGTGCCAGCTCACCACCGTCCGCTAGCGCTGAAGCTTTCTTT. Amino acids: CASSPPSASAEAFF.

In this sample, this clonotype turned up a few times. The CDR3 protein is CASSRTAHPEETQYF. CDR3 nucleotides: TGTGCCAGCAGCCGAACGGCGCATCCGGAAGAGACCCAGTACTTC. The gene calls are TRBV3-1 and TRBJ2-5; D is unclear. Trimming shortened V by 4 bases and J by 3 bases, and 15 bases separated the two germline ends. The CDR3 contains 15 residues. The germline V gene has CDR1 LGHDT and CDR2 YNNKEL (reference sequence).

The chain couples TRBV7-9 to TRBJ2-1, with D unresolved. The V and J ends lost 1 base and 6 bases respectively, with 7 bases between them. The CDR3 runs to 13 residues. CDR1 is SEHNR and CDR2 is FQNEAQ in the germline V gene (reference sequence). The CDR3 sequence: CASSLGVLNEQFF. The CDR3 nucleotides are TGTGCCAGCAGCTTAGGTGTCCTCAATGAGCAGTTCTTC.

Only a few counts were recorded for this clonotype. This chain uses TRBV5-1 with TRBJ2-3, with 9 bases fitting TRBD2. From germline, CDR1 is SGHRS and CDR2 YFSETQ. The CDR3 consists of 15 residues. The ends lost 3 bases at V and 2 bases at J; junction bases unmatched: 4. CDR3 sequence: CASSSSGGLTDTQYF. In DNA, the CDR3 is TGCGCCAGCAGCTCAAGCGGGGGGCTCACAGATACGCAGTATTTT.

This clonotype showed up just a few times. The V call is TRBV28, the J call TRBJ2-5, with 8 bases fitting TRBD1. Germline V gene data show CDR1 as MDHEN and CDR2 as SYDVKM. This CDR3 is 16 amino acids long. V lost 1 base to trimming and J lost 6 bases; unmatched junction nucleotides: 10. The CDR3 sequence is CASSLYLGQGLQTQYF. CDR3 DNA sequence: TGTGCCAGCAGTTTATACCTAGGACAGGGCCTCCAGACCCAGTACTTC. Variable domain in full (rest from reference TRBV28 and TRBJ2-5): DVKVTQSSRYLVKRTGEKVFLECVQDMDHENMFWYRQDPGLGLRLIYFSYDVKMKEKGDIPEGYSVSREKKERFSLILESASTNQTSMYLCASSLYLGQGLQTQYFGPGTRLLVL.

The chain combines TRBV7-9 with TRBJ2-7; 7 bases fit TRBD1. The germline V gene encodes CDR1 SEHNR and CDR2 FQNEAQ (reference sequence). CDR3 length equals 15 residues. The V and J ends lost 5 bases and 5 bases, in that order; junction bases with no gene match: 12. The CDR3 DNA sequence: TGTGCCAGCAGCAGCAAGACAGGGTGGTTGGACGAGCAGTACTTC. Its translation: CASSSKTGWLDEQYF.

This clonotype showed up just a few times. This chain uses TRBV4-1 with TRBJ1-1; D perhaps matches TRBD1 (6 bases). Between the trimmed V and J ends, which lost 3 bases and 0 bases, there was a span of 23 bases. From germline, CDR1 is MGHRA and CDR2 YSYEKL. This CDR3 contains 19 residues. The CDR3: CASSHGTRWVQGMNTEAFF. The DNA for the CDR3 is TGCGCCAGCAGCCACGGTACCAGGTGGGTTCAGGGGATGAACACTGAAGCTTTCTTT.

This clonotype was counted between two and nine times. V is TRBV6-6 and J is TRBJ2-3, with D possibly matching TRBD1 (5 bases). Trimming removed 2 bases from V and 6 bases from J, with 9 bases in between. The CDR3 sequence is 13 residues long. Per germline, CDR1 MNHNY and CDR2 SVGAGI (reference sequence). The CDR3 is CASSYQGPDTQYF. Written as DNA, the CDR3 is TGTGCCAGCAGTTACCAGGGTCCTGATACGCAGTATTTT.